This TCR beta chain came from a study of CD8 T cells in ankylosing spondylitis. Researchers built TCR beta libraries using quantitative 5'-RACE with molecular barcodes. Via MiXCR, TCRdb re-called the 5' RACE reads, giving one row per CDR3 protein. Altogether 310,000 or so distinct CDR3 sequences are present, 15% to 25% being singletons, with the ten largest covering about 8%. The sample consisted of blood, either unsorted or a sorted T cell fraction (not recorded which). This sequence originates from a male donor with ankylosing spondylitis or in good health (not recorded which).

CDR3 sequence reads: CASSLDWGGSTQYF. CDR3 bases: TGTGCCAGCAGCTTGGACTGGGGGGGGAGTACGCAGTATTTT. This chain uses TRBV7-2 with TRBJ2-3; 7 nucleotides agree with TRBD2. The CDR3 length is 14 residues. CDR1 and CDR2 from the germline V gene are SGHTA and FQGNSA. With V trimmed by 3 bases and J by 8 bases, 8 bases remained unmatched.